This is a list of T cell receptor beta chains from one sample in a study of monozygotic twins with inflammatory bowel disease. From the 5' RACE reads, TCRdb lists one entry per CDR3 protein and no DNA. Its table records approximately 300,000 distinct CDR3 sequences. The specimen was blood. Receptors were obtained from a human donor with ulcerative colitis or Crohn's disease, or a healthy co-twin of an affected twin (not recorded which). Both conserved end residues are part of each CDR3.

TRBJ2-3,TRBV11-3,CASSLGGGRGTDTQYF
TRBJ1-5,TRBV20-1,CSANGQGNQPQHF
TRBJ2-5,TRBV7-9,CVLQVRLQETQYF
TRBJ2-2,TRBV20-1,CSARVPLDPGELFF
TRBJ2-3,TRBV20-1,CSARVTLISTETQYF
TRBJ2-1,TRBV5-1,CASTSGGGAISYNEQFF
TRBJ1-6,TRBV4-3,CASSQAGDKSPLHF
TRBJ1-6,TRBV7-9,CASSPRSSNSPLHF
TRBJ2-1,TRBV12-3/TRBV12-4,CASRGTEQNNEQFF
TRBJ1-4,TRBV12-3/TRBV12-4,CASRGTGVEKLFF
TRBJ2-1,TRBV5-1,CASSSYGQGATYNEQFF
TRBJ2-4,TRBV4-3,CASSQDPPRVWAKNIQYF
TRBJ1-3,TRBV9,CASSVGVGPGNTIYF
TRBJ2-5,TRBV28,CASSPDRVRETQYF
TRBJ2-1,TRBV3-1,CASSRTGGPYEQFF
TRBJ2-1,TRBV20-1,CSARGSTGEQFF
TRBJ2-2,TRBV6-2/TRBV6-3,CASSSSGQGVKTGELFF
TRBJ1-4,TRBV19,CASSATATNEKLFF
TRBJ2-7,TRBV5-1,CASSLDQGGEQYF
TRBJ1-2,TRBV20-1,CSARAGKGHYGYTF
TRBJ1-5,TRBV28,CASSPVGTGGFGNQPQHF
TRBJ1-4,TRBV6-2/TRBV6-3,CASRRDSATNEKLFF
TRBJ2-7,TRBV7-9,CASSLVAVSYEQYF
TRBJ1-1,TRBV5-4,CASSMDSKNTEAFF
TRBJ1-2,TRBV5-1,CASSLGQGFGYTF
TRBJ1-4,TRBV28,CASSLSGRGHRNEKLFF
TRBJ1-5,TRBV7-2,CASSDRPGRVNQPQHF
TRBJ1-6,TRBV12-3/TRBV12-4,CASSSARDSPLHF
TRBJ2-4,TRBV15,CATSSFAAGRAKNIQYF
TRBJ2-7,TRBV6-5,CASSYAGTLSHEQYF
TRBJ2-7,TRBV20-1,CSATETGGHEQYF
TRBJ2-1,TRBV3-1,CASSQFGTSGSSPLNEQFF
TRBJ2-5,TRBV18,CASSPIGGQAFGTQYF
TRBJ2-7,TRBV19,CATRRGGRGIHYEQYF
TRBJ2-1,TRBV7-2,CASSQGGGGYNEQFF
TRBJ2-5,TRBV6-5,CASSYSPVETQYF
TRBJ2-7,TRBV27,CASMVTGTNYEQYF
TRBJ2-5,TRBV29-1,CSVASGQETQYF
TRBJ2-1,TRBV10-1,CAGGDSGSLEHNEQFF
TRBJ1-1,TRBV10-2,CASSEIQGKAFF
TRBJ2-7,TRBV28,CASKPGQGIYEQYF
TRBJ1-5,TRBV28,CASSLGQSLNNQPQHF
TRBJ2-7,TRBV5-1,CASSFRTGKGEQYF
TRBJ2-4,TRBV14,CASSQETGKGKNIQYF
TRBJ2-1,TRBV24-1,CATSDFSGSSYNEQFF
TRBJ1-4,TRBV10-1,CASSDGAGKLFF
TRBJ2-7,TRBV6-1,CARTQGLLSYEQYF
TRBJ2-7,TRBV28,CASTKKSTSWWVPEQYF
TRBJ2-7,TRBV28,CASRMRGAYEQYF
TRBJ1-3,TRBV28,CASSSGTGKGNTIYF